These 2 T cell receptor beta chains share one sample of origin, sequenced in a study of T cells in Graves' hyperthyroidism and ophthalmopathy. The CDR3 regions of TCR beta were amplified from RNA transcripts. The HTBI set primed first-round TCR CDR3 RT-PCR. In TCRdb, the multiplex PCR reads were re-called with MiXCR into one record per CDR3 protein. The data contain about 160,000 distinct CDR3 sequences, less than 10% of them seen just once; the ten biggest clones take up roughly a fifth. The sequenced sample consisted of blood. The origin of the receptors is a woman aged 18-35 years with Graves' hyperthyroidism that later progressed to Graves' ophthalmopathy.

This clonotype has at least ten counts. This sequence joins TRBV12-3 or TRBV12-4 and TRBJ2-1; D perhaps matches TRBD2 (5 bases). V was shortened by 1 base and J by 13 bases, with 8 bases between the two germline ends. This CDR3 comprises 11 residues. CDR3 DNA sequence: TGTGCCAGCAGTTTAGGAGGGAGACAGTTCTTC. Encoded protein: CASSLGGRQFF.

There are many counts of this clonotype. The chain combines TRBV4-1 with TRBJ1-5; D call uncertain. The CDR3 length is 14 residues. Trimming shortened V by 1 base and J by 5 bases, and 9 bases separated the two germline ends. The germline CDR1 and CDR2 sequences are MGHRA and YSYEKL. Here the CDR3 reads CASSQVGGHQPQHF. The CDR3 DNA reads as TGCGCCAGCAGCCAAGTGGGTGGGCATCAGCCCCAGCATTTT.